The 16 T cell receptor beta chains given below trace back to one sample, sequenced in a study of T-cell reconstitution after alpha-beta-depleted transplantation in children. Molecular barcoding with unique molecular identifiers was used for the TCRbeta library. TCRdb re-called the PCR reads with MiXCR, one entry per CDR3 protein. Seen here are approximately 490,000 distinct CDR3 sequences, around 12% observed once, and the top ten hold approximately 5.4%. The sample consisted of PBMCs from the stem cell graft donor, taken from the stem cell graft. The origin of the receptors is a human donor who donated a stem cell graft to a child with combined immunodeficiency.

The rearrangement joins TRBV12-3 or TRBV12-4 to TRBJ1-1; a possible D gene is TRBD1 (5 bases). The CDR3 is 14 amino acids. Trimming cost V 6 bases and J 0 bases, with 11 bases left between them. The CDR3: CASSVGPLNTEAFF. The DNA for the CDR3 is TGTGCCAGCAGCGTGGGACCGTTGAACACTGAAGCTTTCTTT.

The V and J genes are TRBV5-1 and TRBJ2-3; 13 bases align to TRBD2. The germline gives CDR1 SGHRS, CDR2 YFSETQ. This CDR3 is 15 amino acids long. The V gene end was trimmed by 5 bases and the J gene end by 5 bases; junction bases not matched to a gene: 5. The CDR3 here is CASSLTSGRGDTQYF. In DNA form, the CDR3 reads TGCGCCAGCAGTTTAACTAGCGGGAGGGGAGATACGCAGTATTTT.

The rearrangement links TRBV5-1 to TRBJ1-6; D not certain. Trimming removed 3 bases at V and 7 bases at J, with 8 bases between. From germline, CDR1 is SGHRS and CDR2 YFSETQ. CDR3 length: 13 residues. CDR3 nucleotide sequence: TGCGCCAGCAGCTATGGGGAGAATTCACCCCTCCACTTT. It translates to CASSYGENSPLHF.

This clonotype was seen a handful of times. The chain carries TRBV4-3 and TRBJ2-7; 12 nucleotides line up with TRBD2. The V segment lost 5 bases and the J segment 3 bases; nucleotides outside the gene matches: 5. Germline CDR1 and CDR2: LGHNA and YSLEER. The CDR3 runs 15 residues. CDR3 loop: CASSDGLAGNYEQYF. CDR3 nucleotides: TGCGCCAGCAGCGACGGACTAGCGGGGAACTACGAGCAGTACTTC.

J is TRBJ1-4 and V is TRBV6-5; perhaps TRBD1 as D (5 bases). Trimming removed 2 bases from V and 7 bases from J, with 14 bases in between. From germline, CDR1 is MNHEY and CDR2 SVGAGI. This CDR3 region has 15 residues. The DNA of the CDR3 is TGTGCCAGCAGTTACGAGGGGCGTCGATCTGAAAAACTGTTTTTT. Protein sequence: CASSYEGRRSEKLFF.

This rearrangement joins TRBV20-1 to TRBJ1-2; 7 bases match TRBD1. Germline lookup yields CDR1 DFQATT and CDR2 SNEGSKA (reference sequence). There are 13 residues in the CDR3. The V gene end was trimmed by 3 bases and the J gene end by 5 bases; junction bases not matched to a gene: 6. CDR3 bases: TGCAGTGCTAGGACAGGGTCGTGGTATGGCTACACCTTC. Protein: CSARTGSWYGYTF.

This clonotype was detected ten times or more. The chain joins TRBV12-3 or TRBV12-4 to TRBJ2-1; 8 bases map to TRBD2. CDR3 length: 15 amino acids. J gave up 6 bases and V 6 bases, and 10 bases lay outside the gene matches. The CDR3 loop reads CASRPGTSLGNEQFF. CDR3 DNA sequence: TGTGCCAGCAGACCCGGGACTAGTTTAGGCAATGAGCAGTTCTTC.

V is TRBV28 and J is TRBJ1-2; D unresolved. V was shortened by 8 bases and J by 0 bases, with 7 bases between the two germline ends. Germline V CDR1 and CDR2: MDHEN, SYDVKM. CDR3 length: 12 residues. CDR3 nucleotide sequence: TGTGCCAGCGGGTACTCTAACTATGGCTACACCTTC. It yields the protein CASGYSNYGYTF.

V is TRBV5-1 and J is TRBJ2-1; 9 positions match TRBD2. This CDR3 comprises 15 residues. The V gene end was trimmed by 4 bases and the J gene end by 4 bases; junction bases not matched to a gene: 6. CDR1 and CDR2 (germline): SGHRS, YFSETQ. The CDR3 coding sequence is TGCGCCAGCAGCCAGTCAACTAGCGGGTACAATGAGCAGTTCTTC. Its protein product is CASSQSTSGYNEQFF.

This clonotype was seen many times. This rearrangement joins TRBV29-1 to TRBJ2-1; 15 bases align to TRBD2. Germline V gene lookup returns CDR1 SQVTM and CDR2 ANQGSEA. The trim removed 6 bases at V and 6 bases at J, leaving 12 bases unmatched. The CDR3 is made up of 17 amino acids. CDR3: CSVISGLAGGPGNEQFF. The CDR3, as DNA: TGCAGCGTGATCTCCGGACTAGCGGGAGGGCCGGGCAATGAGCAGTTCTTC.

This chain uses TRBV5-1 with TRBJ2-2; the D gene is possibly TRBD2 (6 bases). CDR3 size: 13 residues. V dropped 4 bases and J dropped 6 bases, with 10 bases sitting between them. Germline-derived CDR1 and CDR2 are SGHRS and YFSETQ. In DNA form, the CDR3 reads TGCGCCAGCAGCGGAGGGAGTCCCGGGGAGCTGTTTTTT. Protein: CASSGGSPGELFF.

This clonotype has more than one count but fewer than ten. The CDR3 spells CASGSGVGGENTEAFF. In DNA, the CDR3 is TGTGCCAGCGGGTCGGGGGTAGGTGGTGAAAACACTGAAGCTTTCTTT. The chain carries TRBV28 and TRBJ1-1, with D possibly being TRBD1 (5 bases). Germline CDR1 MDHEN, CDR2 SYDVKM. The V gene lost 8 bases and the J gene lost 2 bases, with 21 bases spanning the gap. CDR3 length: 16 residues. Together with reference TRBV28 and TRBJ1-1, the CDR3 gives the full variable domain: DVKVTQSSRYLVKRTGEKVFLECVQDMDHENMFWYRQDPGLGLRLIYFSYDVKMKEKGDIPEGYSVSREKKERFSLILESASTNQTSMYLCASGSGVGGENTEAFFGQGTRLTVV.

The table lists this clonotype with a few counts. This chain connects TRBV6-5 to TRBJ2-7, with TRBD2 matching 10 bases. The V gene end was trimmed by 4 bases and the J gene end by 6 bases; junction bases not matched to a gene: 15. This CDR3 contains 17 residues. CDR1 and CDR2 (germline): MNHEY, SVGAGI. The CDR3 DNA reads TGTGCCAGCAGTTCCCCCTCCGGGCTAGCGGGAGCTGGCGAGCAGTACTTC. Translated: CASSSPSGLAGAGEQYF.

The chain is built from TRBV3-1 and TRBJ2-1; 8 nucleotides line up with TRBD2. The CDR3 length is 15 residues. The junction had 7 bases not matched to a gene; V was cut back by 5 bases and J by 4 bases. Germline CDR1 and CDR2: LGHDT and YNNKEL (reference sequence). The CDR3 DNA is TGTGCCAGCAGCTTCGGGACTAGAGGATACAATGAGCAGTTCTTC. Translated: CASSFGTRGYNEQFF.

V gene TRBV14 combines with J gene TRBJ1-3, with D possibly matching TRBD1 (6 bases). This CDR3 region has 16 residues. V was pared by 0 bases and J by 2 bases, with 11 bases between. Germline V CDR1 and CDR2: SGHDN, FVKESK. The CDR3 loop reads CASSQEGGGAGNTIYF. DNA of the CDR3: TGTGCCAGCAGCCAAGAAGGTGGGGGCGCTGGAAACACCATATATTTT. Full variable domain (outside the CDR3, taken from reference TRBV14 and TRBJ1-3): EAGVTQFPSHSVIEKGQTVTLRCDPISGHDNLYWYRRVMGKEIKFLLHFVKESKQDESGMPNNRFLAERTGGTYSTLKVQPAELEDSGVYFCASSQEGGGAGNTIYFGEGSWLTVV.

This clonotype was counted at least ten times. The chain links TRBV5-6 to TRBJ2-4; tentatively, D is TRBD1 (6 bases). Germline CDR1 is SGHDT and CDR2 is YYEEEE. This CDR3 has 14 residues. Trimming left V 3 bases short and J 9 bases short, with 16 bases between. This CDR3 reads CASSWPGLGGIQYF. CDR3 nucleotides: TGTGCCAGCAGCTGGCCGGGGCTAGGGGGCATTCAGTACTTC.